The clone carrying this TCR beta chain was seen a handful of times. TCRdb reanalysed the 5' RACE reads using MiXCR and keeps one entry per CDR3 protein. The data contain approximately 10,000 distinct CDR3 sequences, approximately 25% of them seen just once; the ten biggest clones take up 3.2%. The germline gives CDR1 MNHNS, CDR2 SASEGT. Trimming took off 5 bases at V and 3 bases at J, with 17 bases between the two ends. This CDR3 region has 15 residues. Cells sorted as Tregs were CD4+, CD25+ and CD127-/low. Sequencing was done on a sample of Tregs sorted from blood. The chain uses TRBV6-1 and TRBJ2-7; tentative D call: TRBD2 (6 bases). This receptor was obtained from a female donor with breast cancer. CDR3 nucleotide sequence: TGTGCCAGCAGTCCCAAGGGAGGCCCTAACTACGAGCAGTACTTC. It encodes CASSPKGGPNYEQYF.